The rows below give T cell receptor beta chains drawn from one sample of a study of blood T cell repertoires in COVID-19. Profiled with immunoSEQ multiplex PCR; TCRdb holds only in-frame clones, not every one. The data hold 200,000 to 300,000 clones, with 75% to 90% observed a single time. Material: peripheral blood. These receptors came from a man under 40 with active or convalescent COVID-19. Both conserved end residues are trimmed from each CDR3. Each record gives: J gene, clone size, V gene, CDR3 protein. The listing skips clone size in some rows; elsewhere it reads once, few, many or a size class.

>TRBJ2-1|NA|TRBV10-1
ASSLAGGSADEQF
>TRBJ2-1|once|TRBV2
ASSDGRTSGASSYNEQF
>TRBJ2-1|NA|TRBV5-1
ASSSELDRVFGNEQF
>TRBJ1-2|once|TRBV6-2/TRBV6-3
ASSPDRGGGT
>TRBJ1-2|few|TRBV28
ASSITGNYGYT
>TRBJ2-2|NA|TRBV7-2
ASSMDKINTGELF
>TRBJ1-5|NA|TRBV5-3
ARTHPDLQGQPQH
>TRBJ2-7|NA|TRBV7-3
ASSRLAGHEQY
>TRBJ1-5|NA|TRBV24-1
ATSDTGQGTNQPQH
>TRBJ1-1|NA|TRBV11-2
ASSLFTGNTEAF